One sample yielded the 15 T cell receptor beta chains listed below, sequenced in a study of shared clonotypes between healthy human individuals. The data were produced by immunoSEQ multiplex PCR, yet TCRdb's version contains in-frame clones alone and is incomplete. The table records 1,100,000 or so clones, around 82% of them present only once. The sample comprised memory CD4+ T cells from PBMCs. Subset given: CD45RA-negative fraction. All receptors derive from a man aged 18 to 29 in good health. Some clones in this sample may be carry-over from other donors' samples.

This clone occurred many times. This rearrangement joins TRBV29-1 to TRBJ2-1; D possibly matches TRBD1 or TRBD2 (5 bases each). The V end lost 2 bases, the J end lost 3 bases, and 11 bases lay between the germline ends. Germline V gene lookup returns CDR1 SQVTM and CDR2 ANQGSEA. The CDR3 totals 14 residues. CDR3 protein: CSVELGRVYNEQFF. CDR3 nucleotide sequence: TGCAGCGTTGAATTGGGACGGGTCTACAATGAGCAGTTCTTC.

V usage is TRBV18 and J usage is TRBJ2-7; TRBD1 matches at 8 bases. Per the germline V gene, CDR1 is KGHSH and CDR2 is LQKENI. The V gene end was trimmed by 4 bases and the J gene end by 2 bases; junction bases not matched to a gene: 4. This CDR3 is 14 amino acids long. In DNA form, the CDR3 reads TGTGCCAGCTCACTCTCGACAGGGGCCTACGAGCAGTACTTC. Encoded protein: CASSLSTGAYEQYF.

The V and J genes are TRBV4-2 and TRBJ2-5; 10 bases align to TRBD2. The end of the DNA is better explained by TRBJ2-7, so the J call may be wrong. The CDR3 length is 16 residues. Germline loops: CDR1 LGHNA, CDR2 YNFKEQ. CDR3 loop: CASSRLGSGRTYEQYF. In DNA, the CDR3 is TGTGCCAGCAGCCGGCTCGGTAGCGGGAGGACTTACGAGCAGTACTTC.

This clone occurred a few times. Written as DNA, the CDR3 is TGTGCCAGCAGTGAAACGAACATTCAGTACTTC. As protein: CASSETNIQYF. V gene TRBV6-1 combines with J gene TRBJ2-4; no reliable D call. Germline V lookup: CDR1 MNHNS, CDR2 SASEGT. The length of the CDR3 is 11 residues. The V gene lost 2 bases and the J gene lost 7 bases, with 3 bases spanning the gap.

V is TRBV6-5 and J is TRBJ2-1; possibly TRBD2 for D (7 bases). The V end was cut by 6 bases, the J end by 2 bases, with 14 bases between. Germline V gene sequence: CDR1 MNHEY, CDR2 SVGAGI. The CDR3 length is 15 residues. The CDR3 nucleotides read TGTGCCAGCAGGGGGGGGCTACCCACCTACAATGAGCAGTTCTTC. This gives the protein CASRGGLPTYNEQFF.

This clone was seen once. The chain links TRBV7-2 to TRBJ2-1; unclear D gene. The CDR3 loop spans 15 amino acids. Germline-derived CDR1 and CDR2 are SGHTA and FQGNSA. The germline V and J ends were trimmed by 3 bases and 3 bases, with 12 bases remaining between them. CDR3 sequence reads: CASSLYSSGYNEQFF. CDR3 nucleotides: TGTGCCAGCAGCTTGTACTCGAGTGGCTACAATGAGCAGTTCTTC.

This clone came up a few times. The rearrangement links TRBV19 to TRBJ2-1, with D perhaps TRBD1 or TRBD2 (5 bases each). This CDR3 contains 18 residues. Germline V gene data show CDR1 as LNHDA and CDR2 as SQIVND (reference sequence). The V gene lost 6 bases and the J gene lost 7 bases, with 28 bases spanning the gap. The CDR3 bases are TGTGCCAGTAGGGCTCGGTGGGGGAGTGGCTTGGGGACGAATGAGCAGTTCTTC. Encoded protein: CASRARWGSGLGTNEQFF.

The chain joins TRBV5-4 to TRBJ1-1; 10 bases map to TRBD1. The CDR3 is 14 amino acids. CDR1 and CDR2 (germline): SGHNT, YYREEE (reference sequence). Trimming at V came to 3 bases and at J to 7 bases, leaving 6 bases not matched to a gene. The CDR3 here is CASSSRTGGGEAFF. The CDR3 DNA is TGTGCCAGCAGCTCCCGGACAGGGGGAGGTGAAGCTTTCTTT.

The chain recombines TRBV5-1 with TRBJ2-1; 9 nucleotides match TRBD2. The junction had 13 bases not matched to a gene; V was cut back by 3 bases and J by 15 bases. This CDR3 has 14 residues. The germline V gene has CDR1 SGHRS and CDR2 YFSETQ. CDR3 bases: TGCGCCAGCAGCTCGGGGACTAGCCCTCGCCAGGGGTTCTTC. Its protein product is CASSSGTSPRQGFF.

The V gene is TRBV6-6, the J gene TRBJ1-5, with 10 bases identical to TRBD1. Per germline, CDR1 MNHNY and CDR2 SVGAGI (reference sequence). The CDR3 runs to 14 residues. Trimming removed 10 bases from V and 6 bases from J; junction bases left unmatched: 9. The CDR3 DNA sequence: TGTGCCACAAAGACAGGGGGCTTTGGTCAGCCCCAGCATTTT. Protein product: CATKTGGFGQPQHF.

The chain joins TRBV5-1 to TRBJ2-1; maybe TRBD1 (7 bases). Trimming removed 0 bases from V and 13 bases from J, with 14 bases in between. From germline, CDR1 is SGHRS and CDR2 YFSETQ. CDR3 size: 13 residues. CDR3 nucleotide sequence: TGCGCCAGCAGCTTGGGCCAGGGGGACTCCCAGTTCTTC. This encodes CASSLGQGDSQFF.

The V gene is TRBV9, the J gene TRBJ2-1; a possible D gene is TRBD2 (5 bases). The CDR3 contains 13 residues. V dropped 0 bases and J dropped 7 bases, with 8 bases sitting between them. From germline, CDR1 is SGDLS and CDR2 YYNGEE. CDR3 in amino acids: CASSVDPGNEQFF. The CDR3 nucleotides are TGTGCCAGCAGCGTAGATCCGGGAAATGAGCAGTTCTTC.

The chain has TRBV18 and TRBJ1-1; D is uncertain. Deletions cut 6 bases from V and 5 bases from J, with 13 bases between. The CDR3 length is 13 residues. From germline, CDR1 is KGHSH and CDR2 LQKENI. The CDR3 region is CASSESQATEAFF. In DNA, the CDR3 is TGTGCCAGCTCCGAGTCCCAGGCTACTGAAGCTTTCTTT.

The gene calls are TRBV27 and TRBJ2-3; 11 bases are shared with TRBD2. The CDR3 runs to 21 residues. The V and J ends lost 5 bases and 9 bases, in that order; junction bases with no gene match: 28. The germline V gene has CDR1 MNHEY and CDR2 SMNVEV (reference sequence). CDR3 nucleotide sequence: TGTGCCAGCAGTCCAAAGGCACAGTTCGGACTAGCGGGTCCCGGGCGGGAGACGCAGTATTTT. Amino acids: CASSPKAQFGLAGPGRETQYF.

In nucleotides, the CDR3 is TGTGCCAGTAGTATCAAACTAGGGCACGAGCAGTACTTC. This gives the protein CASSIKLGHEQYF. This chain uses TRBV19 with TRBJ2-7, with D possibly matching TRBD2 (5 bases). Germline V gives CDR1 LNHDA, CDR2 SQIVND (reference sequence). The CDR3 runs 13 residues. V lost 3 bases and J lost 5, with 11 bases in between.